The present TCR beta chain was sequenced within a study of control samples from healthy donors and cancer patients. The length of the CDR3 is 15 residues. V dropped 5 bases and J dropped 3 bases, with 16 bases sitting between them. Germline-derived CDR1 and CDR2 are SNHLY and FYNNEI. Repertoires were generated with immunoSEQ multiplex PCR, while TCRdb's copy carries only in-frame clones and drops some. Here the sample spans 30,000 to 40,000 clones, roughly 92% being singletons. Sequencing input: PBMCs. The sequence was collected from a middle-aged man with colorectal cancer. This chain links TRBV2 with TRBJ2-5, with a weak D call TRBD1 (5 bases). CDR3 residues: CASSRGAAGKETQYF. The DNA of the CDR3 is TGTGCCAGCAGTCGCGGTGCCGCAGGGAAAGAGACCCAGTACTTC.